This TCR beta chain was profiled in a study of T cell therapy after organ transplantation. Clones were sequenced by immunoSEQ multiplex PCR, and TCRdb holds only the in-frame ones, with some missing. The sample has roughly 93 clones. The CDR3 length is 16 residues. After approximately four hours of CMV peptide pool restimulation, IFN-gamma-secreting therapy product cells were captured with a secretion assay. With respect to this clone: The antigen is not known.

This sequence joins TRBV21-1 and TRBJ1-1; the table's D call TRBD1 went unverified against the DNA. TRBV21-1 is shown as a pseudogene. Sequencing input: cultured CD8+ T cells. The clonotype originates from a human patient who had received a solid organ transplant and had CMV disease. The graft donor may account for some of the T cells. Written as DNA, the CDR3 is TGTGCCAGCAGCTATGGTGTATACACAATTCGCACTGAAGCTTTCTTT. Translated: CASSYGVYTIRTEAFF.